The 28 T cell receptor beta chains listed next were all sequenced from one sample in a study of CD8+ T cells in alopecia areata. Sequencing templates came from extracted RNA that was reverse transcribed into cDNA. Libraries were prepared by immunoSEQ multiplex PCR; TCRdb keeps only in-frame clonotypes and omits some of them. Among tens of thousands of clones listed, under 75% were seen once. Sequencing used CD8+ T cells sorted from blood, obtained at week 0. These receptors all come from a human donor with alopecia areata.

In its sample, this clone ranks as large. The genes are TRBV15 and TRBJ2-3; 7 nucleotides match TRBD1. Germline CDR1 is LNHNV and CDR2 is YYDKDF (reference sequence). The junction had 7 bases not matched to a gene; V was cut back by 0 bases and J by 4 bases. The length of the CDR3 is 16 residues. Written as DNA, the CDR3 is TGTGCCACCAGCAGAGATAGACAGGGTGGCGCAGATACGCAGTATTTT. Translation: CATSRDRQGGADTQYF.

This chain connects TRBV9 to TRBJ2-7; 9 bases map to TRBD1. The CDR3 consists of 15 residues. Germline values: CDR1 SGDLS, CDR2 YYNGEE. V gave up 7 bases and J gave up 5 bases; unmatched junction bases: 13. The CDR3, as DNA: TGTGCCAGCTCTGACGCTCCGGGGACAGGGAACGAGCAGTACTTC. Protein sequence: CASSDAPGTGNEQYF.

By frequency in the sample, this clone is medium-sized (0.01 to 0.1%). The DNA of the CDR3 is TGTGCCATCTCGGGTTTAGCGGGAGAGGGAGTCCACGAGCAGTACTTC. Translation: CAISGLAGEGVHEQYF. The chain employs TRBV10-3 and TRBJ2-7; 9 positions match TRBD2. This CDR3 comprises 16 residues. The V segment lost 8 bases and the J segment 5 bases; nucleotides outside the gene matches: 16. Per the germline V gene, CDR1 is ENHRY and CDR2 is SYGVKD.

The genes are TRBV5-1 and TRBJ2-2; D is unclear. This CDR3 has 12 residues. Germline CDR1 and CDR2: SGHRS and YFSETQ. Between the trimmed V and J ends, which lost 0 bases and 7 bases, there was a span of 4 bases. CDR3 in amino acids: CASSLGGGELFF. The CDR3 DNA reads as TGCGCCAGCAGCTTGGGAGGCGGGGAGCTGTTTTTT.

For the CDR3, the DNA is TGTGCCAGCAGCCCAGCAACTAATGAAAAACTGTTTTTT. As protein: CASSPATNEKLFF. The chain combines TRBV7-9 with TRBJ1-4; D ambiguous. V was trimmed by 5 bases and J by 0 bases, leaving 4 bases between them. The CDR3 is made up of 13 amino acids. Germline lookup yields CDR1 SEHNR and CDR2 FQNEAQ (reference sequence).

The sample holds a few counts of this clone. The chain couples TRBV4-1 to TRBJ1-1, with D perhaps matching TRBD1 (5 bases). The CDR3 covers 12 residues. Germline values: CDR1 MGHRA, CDR2 YSYEKL. V was cut by 5 bases and J by 5 bases, with 9 bases left in between. CDR3 in DNA: TGCGCCAGCAGCAGGGGAGAGACTGAAGCTTTCTTT. Its protein product is CASSRGETEAFF.

The chain couples TRBV25-1 to TRBJ1-1; D perhaps matches TRBD1 (5 bases). This CDR3 has 17 residues. The V end was cut by 0 bases, the J end by 1 base, with 15 bases between. Germline-derived CDR1 and CDR2 are MGHDK and SYGVNS. CDR3 in DNA: TGTGCCAGCAGTGAATACGAACTCGGGGCGGCGAACACTGAAGCTTTCTTT. Its protein product is CASSEYELGAANTEAFF.

This clone was observed a few times. CDR3 protein: CASSLAEQETQYF. DNA for the CDR3: TGTGCCAGCAGCCTAGCGGAACAAGAGACCCAGTACTTC. The chain is built from TRBV6-5 and TRBJ2-5, with 7 bases fitting TRBD2. J gave up 2 bases and V 6 bases, and 3 bases lay outside the gene matches. Germline loops: CDR1 MNHEY, CDR2 SVGAGI. The CDR3 runs to 13 residues.

This clone was counted between two and nine times. The V gene is TRBV2, the J gene TRBJ2-7, with 9 bases identical to TRBD2. V dropped 0 bases and J dropped 5; count of bases not matched to a gene: 11. This CDR3 region has 17 residues. Germline CDR1 SNHLY, CDR2 FYNNEI. The CDR3 region is CASSEAASGAALHEQYF. In DNA, the CDR3 is TGTGCCAGCAGTGAAGCGGCTAGCGGGGCCGCACTCCACGAGCAGTACTTC.

This clone has only a few counts. This rearrangement joins TRBV4-1 to TRBJ2-5; the D gene could be TRBD1 or TRBD2 (5 bases each). Germline lookup yields CDR1 MGHRA and CDR2 YSYEKL. The V end lost 0 bases, the J end lost 5 bases, and 19 bases lay between the germline ends. CDR3 length equals 17 residues. The CDR3 region has the DNA TGCGCCAGCAGCCAAGATTGGCAGGGACGATTGCACGAGACCCAGTACTTC. As protein: CASSQDWQGRLHETQYF.

A few counts support this clone. The chain carries TRBV29-1 and TRBJ2-1, with D perhaps TRBD2 (6 bases). The V end was cut by 7 bases, the J end by 3 bases, with 19 bases between. This CDR3 contains 15 residues. Germline V gene sequence: CDR1 SQVTM, CDR2 ANQGSEA. The CDR3 sequence: CSGAGLAPLYNEQFF. The CDR3 DNA is TGCAGCGGCGCTGGCCTAGCGCCCCTCTACAATGAGCAGTTCTTC.

The chain links TRBV5-1 to TRBJ1-1, with a possible D match to TRBD1 (6 bases). Germline V gene sequence: CDR1 SGHRS, CDR2 YFSETQ. The CDR3 consists of 14 residues. V dropped 4 bases and J dropped 4 bases, with 14 bases sitting between them. The CDR3 DNA reads as TGCGCCAGCAGCATCTCTCAGGGGAGCACTGAAGCTTTCTTT. Protein sequence: CASSISQGSTEAFF.

The chain couples TRBV15 to TRBJ1-5; D unresolved. The CDR3 has 16 residues. The germline V gene encodes CDR1 LNHNV and CDR2 YYDKDF (reference sequence). The germline V and J ends were trimmed by 0 bases and 7 bases, with 16 bases remaining between them. Written as DNA, the CDR3 is TGTGCCACCAGCAGAGATAGGATGGAGTGGAGCCAGCCCCAGCATTTT. It specifies CATSRDRMEWSQPQHF.

This chain connects TRBV18 to TRBJ1-2, with 8 positions matching TRBD1. Unmatched junction bases numbered 3, after V lost 3 bases and J lost 3 bases. The CDR3 consists of 14 residues. CDR1 KGHSH and CDR2 LQKENI come from the germline V gene. In DNA, the CDR3 is TGTGCCAGCTCACCCAGGGGGCCGCACTATGGCTACACCTTC. It codes for CASSPRGPHYGYTF.

V gene TRBV10-3 combines with J gene TRBJ2-7; 12 positions match TRBD2. After removal of 11 bases from V and 7 bases from J, the junction contained 9 bases not matched to a gene. This CDR3 has 13 residues. Germline V gene sequence: CDR1 ENHRY, CDR2 SYGVKD. CDR3 nucleotides: TGTGCCGGTTCCGGGACTAGCGGGTCGGAGCAGTACTTC. As protein: CAGSGTSGSEQYF.

This clone has a handful of counts. The rearrangement uses TRBV28 and TRBJ1-5; 9 bases fit TRBD1. The CDR3 spans 17 residues. V trimming: 6 bases; J trimming: 0 bases; junction bases outside the gene matches: 9. Germline values: CDR1 MDHEN, CDR2 SYDVKM. CDR3 coding DNA: TGTGCCAGCAGCTACGGGACAGGGCCTCATAGCAATCAGCCCCAGCATTTT. This encodes CASSYGTGPHSNQPQHF.

The rearrangement links TRBV9 to TRBJ2-1, with 10 bases fitting TRBD1. Germline CDR1 is SGDLS and CDR2 is YYNGEE. With V trimmed by 2 bases and J by 6 bases, 5 bases remained unmatched. The CDR3 length is 15 residues. The CDR3 sequence: CASSVGQGLLNEQFF. CDR3 DNA sequence: TGTGCCAGCAGCGTGGGACAGGGGTTACTCAATGAGCAGTTCTTC.

The V and J genes are TRBV2 and TRBJ2-1; 11 bases agree with TRBD2. Germline CDR1 and CDR2: SNHLY and FYNNEI. CDR3 length equals 15 residues. Unmatched junction bases numbered 7, after V lost 7 bases and J lost 5 bases. CDR3 loop: CASTEGLADNNEQFF. In DNA form, the CDR3 reads TGTGCCAGCACCGAGGGACTAGCGGATAACAATGAGCAGTTCTTC.

The V and J genes are TRBV6-4 and TRBJ2-3; D is unclear. This CDR3 comprises 15 residues. The germline V gene encodes CDR1 MRHNA and CDR2 SNTAGT. V lost 4 bases to trimming and J lost 2 bases, with 13 bases between them. The CDR3 sequence is CASSAGIFDTDTQYF. CDR3 DNA sequence: TGTGCCAGCAGTGCGGGCATCTTCGACACAGATACGCAGTATTTT.

The chain uses TRBV7-9 and TRBJ2-5; D ambiguous. Germline V gene lookup returns CDR1 SEHNR and CDR2 FQNEAQ (reference sequence). V shed 5 bases and J shed 5 bases, with 9 bases lying between them. This CDR3 contains 12 residues. This chain's CDR3 is CASSLLQETQYF. In DNA, the CDR3 is TGTGCCAGCAGCCTCCTACAGGAGACCCAGTACTTC.

In this sample, this clone turned up many times. J is TRBJ2-3 and V is TRBV7-2; D remains unclear. The CDR3 is 14 residues long. Trimming pared 0 bases from V and 2 bases from J, leaving 6 bases between. Germline CDR1 SGHTA, CDR2 FQGNSA. The CDR3 DNA is TGTGCCAGCAGCTTAGCGGACGACACAGATACGCAGTATTTT. Residues: CASSLADDTDTQYF.

The rearrangement uses TRBV9 and TRBJ2-1; D unclear. CDR1 SGDLS and CDR2 YYNGEE come from the germline V gene. This CDR3 region has 15 residues. Trimming left V 0 bases short and J 3 bases short, with 10 bases between. Here the CDR3 DNA reads TGTGCCAGCAGCGTAGCTAGAATGAGCTACAATGAGCAGTTCTTC. It specifies CASSVARMSYNEQFF.

This clone was seen a few times. The rearrangement links TRBV29-1 to TRBJ2-5; 7 bases match TRBD2. With V trimmed by 4 bases and J by 1 base, 0 bases remained unmatched. The germline V gene has CDR1 SQVTM and CDR2 ANQGSEA. This CDR3 is 12 amino acids long. The CDR3 sequence: CSVGTSQETQYF. The CDR3 bases are TGCAGCGTTGGGACTAGCCAAGAGACCCAGTACTTC.

This chain joins TRBV5-4 and TRBJ1-2; D possibly corresponds to TRBD1 (6 bases). The V and J ends lost 3 bases and 4 bases respectively, with 16 bases between them. The CDR3 runs to 15 residues. Germline CDR1 reads SGHNT; CDR2 reads YYREEE (reference sequence). The CDR3 DNA is TGTGCCAGCAGCTCTTTTATGGACAGAGCCTATGGCTACACCTTC. Its translation: CASSSFMDRAYGYTF.

The genes are TRBV4-3 and TRBJ1-1; a possible D gene is TRBD1 (6 bases). The CDR3 runs to 16 residues. The V end lost 2 bases, the J end lost 5 bases, and 18 bases lay between the germline ends. The germline gives CDR1 LGHNA, CDR2 YSLEER. CDR3 coding DNA: TGCGCCAGCAGCCAATTCCCCTGGCAGGGGATAACTGAAGCTTTCTTT. It encodes CASSQFPWQGITEAFF.

This clone turned up a few times. The V call is TRBV5-1, the J call TRBJ1-6; D remains ambiguous. The CDR3 has 14 amino acids. Germline V CDR1 and CDR2: SGHRS, YFSETQ. V dropped 4 bases and J dropped 9 bases, with 14 bases sitting between them. This CDR3 is CASSPSRGSSPLHF. CDR3 coding DNA: TGCGCCAGCAGCCCCAGTCGGGGAAGTTCACCCCTCCACTTT.

The rearrangement uses TRBV4-1 and TRBJ1-5; D is perhaps TRBD1 (5 bases). Germline assignment: CDR1 MGHRA and CDR2 YSYEKL. Trimming removed 1 base at V and 5 bases at J, with 24 bases between. The CDR3 is 19 residues long. CDR3 coding DNA: TGCGCCAGCAGCCAAGTCAACGCGTGGAATCTAGGGGCGGATCAGCCCCAGCATTTT. Its translation: CASSQVNAWNLGADQPQHF.

V and J are TRBV29-1 and TRBJ2-1; D possibly matches TRBD1 or TRBD2 (5 bases each). The V gene's germline CDR1 is SQVTM and CDR2 ANQGSEA. V was shortened by 1 base and J by 7 bases, with 20 bases between the two germline ends. This CDR3 comprises 16 residues. The CDR3 bases are TGCAGCGTTGAAGGGGCAGAGGGGATGACCAAGAATGAGCAGTTCTTC. The encoded protein is CSVEGAEGMTKNEQFF.